This TCR beta chain was profiled in a study of immune characterization of retroperitoneal liposarcoma. In germline, CDR1 is MNHGY, CDR2 SVAAGI. The CDR3 is 15 amino acids. TCRdb re-derived calls from the PCR reads in MiXCR, one entry per CDR3 protein. This sample yields around 10,000 distinct CDR3 sequences, of which roughly a quarter are seen a single time; about a tenth belongs to the top ten. Note on this clonotype: The germline gene is not matched at one end of the junction; a read error may be the cause.

The sample taken for sequencing was tumor tissue. The rearrangement joins TRBV6-9 to TRBJ1-2, with 9 bases lining up with TRBD1. The receptor was isolated from a female donor with retroperitoneal liposarcoma. CDR3 DNA: TGTGCCAGCACAATTCAGACAGGGGGATACTATAGCTACACCTTC. It encodes CASTIQTGGYYSYTF.